The clone carrying this T cell receptor beta chain came up once. One end of the junction varies from germline; a read error may be responsible. The data were taken from a study of shared clonotypes between healthy human individuals. Study overall: Each donor's CD8 memory used one plate, CD8 naive two, each CD4 subset three.

Sequenced by immunoSEQ multiplex PCR; TCRdb stores in-frame clones only, minus some. The sample contains hundreds of thousands of clones, about 74% of which appear only once. Germline CDR1 MDHEN, CDR2 SYDVKM. The CDR3 extends over 16 amino acids. This chain connects TRBV28 to TRBJ2-1, with TRBD1 identical over 12 bases. The sequence was collected from a woman aged 25 to 45 in good health. Material: memory CD4+ T cells sorted from blood. Subset in this sample: CD45RA-negative fraction. CDR3 sequence reads: CASSLTGTGGYYEQFF. In nucleotides, the CDR3 is TGTGCCAGCAGTTTAACCGGGACAGGGGGCTACTATGAGCAGTTCTTC.